Listed below are T cell receptor beta chains from one sample, sequenced in a study of beta chain features in type 1 diabetes. TCRdb keeps only in-frame clones here, not all; method: immunoSEQ multiplex PCR. The table has 150,000 to 200,000 clones, 6.5% to 10% seen once; the top ten hold 0.45% to 0.6%. The specimen was central memory CD4+ T cells from blood. Receptors were obtained from a woman aged 18-35 years with type 1 diabetes. Each CDR3 is given with its conserved first and last residue. D genes are given only for firm matches. Clone size is given for some rows only: seen once, a few or many times, or a class if the clone is expanded.

j_call d_call v_call clone_size cdr3_aa cdr3_nt
TRBJ1-3 . TRBV7-2 . CASSLEWSNTIYF TGTGCCAGCAGCTTAGAGTGGAGCAACACCATATATTTT
TRBJ2-5 TRBD2 TRBV9 few CASSPGGQRGTQETQYF TGTGCCAGCAGCCCGGGAGGTCAGCGGGGTACCCAAGAGACCCAGTACTTC
TRBJ2-3 . TRBV5-4 few CASSYPGSTDTQYF TGTGCCAGCAGCTACCCCGGGAGCACAGATACGCAGTATTTT
TRBJ1-4 . TRBV4-3 few CASSRQNNEKLFF TGCGCCAGCAGCCGACAGAATAATGAAAAACTGTTTTTT
TRBJ1-2 . TRBV6-5 few CASSPRQGLSYGYTF TGTGCCAGCAGCCCTAGGCAGGGGCTGAGCTATGGCTACACCTTC
TRBJ2-7 . TRBV15 few CATSRDPSSEQYF TGTGCCACCAGCAGAGATCCTAGCTCCGAGCAGTACTTC
TRBJ2-7 TRBD1 TRBV18 . CASSPGGQGGNEQYF TGTGCCAGCTCGCCAGGGGGACAGGGAGGCAACGAGCAGTACTTC
TRBJ2-1 TRBD2 TRBV29-1 few CSVEDFVSSGGNEQFF TGCAGCGTTGAAGATTTTGTGTCTAGCGGGGGTAATGAGCAGTTCTTC
TRBJ1-2 . TRBV7-2 few CASSLGTDSWGYTF TGTGCCAGCAGCTTAGGGACGGACTCGTGGGGCTACACCTTC
TRBJ2-7 TRBD1 TRBV4-3 few CASSPQTGAYEQYF TGCGCCAGCAGCCCTCAAACAGGGGCCTACGAGCAGTACTTC
TRBJ2-2 TRBD2 TRBV11-3 few CASSLRTSGSRTGELFF TGTGCCAGCAGCCTGCGGACTAGCGGGAGTCGGACCGGGGAGCTGTTTTTT
TRBJ1-3 TRBD1 TRBV30 . CAWSPGTALHTIYF TGTGCCTGGAGTCCCGGGACAGCTTTACACACCATATATTTT
TRBJ2-3 TRBD2 TRBV2 . CASSRTSGSTDTQYF TGTGCCAGCAGTCGGACTAGCGGGAGTACAGATACGCAGTATTTT
TRBJ1-2 . TRBV19 few CATRPNGDYGYTF TGTGCCACCCGTCCCAACGGTGACTATGGCTACACCTTC
TRBJ2-5 . TRBV5-1 few CASSEPHRAKETQYF TGCGCCAGCAGCGAACCGCACAGGGCGAAAGAGACCCAGTACTTC